The entry below describes one TCR beta chain. Its antigen is unidentified. This sample was taken from a study of sequential checkpoint blockade in melanoma. Sequencing used immunoSEQ multiplex PCR; TCRdb keeps in-frame clones, though not all of them. This sample carries 20,000 to 25,000 clones, about 27% of them seen once, and the ten largest clones take 6.7%. V lost 3 bases, J lost 4 bases, and 12 bases lay in between. The CDR3 length is 14 residues. Per germline, CDR1 SGHNT and CDR2 YENEEA. Treatment denoted: randomized to nivolumab then ipilimumab (arm A) or the reverse (arm B). Study-level findings and limits: PD-L1 staining and CD8+ counts, not mutational load, tracked tumor T-cell clonality.

The J gene is TRBJ1-2, the V gene TRBV11-3, with TRBD1 as a possible D gene (6 bases). This specimen was tumor tissue (inferred from file names), taken from a patient given nivolumab and ipilimumab in sequence. The TCR comes from a human donor with melanoma. The chain's CDR3 is CASSLAWTAYGYTF. The CDR3 region has the DNA TGTGCCAGCAGCTTGGCCTGGACAGCCTATGGCTACACCTTC.